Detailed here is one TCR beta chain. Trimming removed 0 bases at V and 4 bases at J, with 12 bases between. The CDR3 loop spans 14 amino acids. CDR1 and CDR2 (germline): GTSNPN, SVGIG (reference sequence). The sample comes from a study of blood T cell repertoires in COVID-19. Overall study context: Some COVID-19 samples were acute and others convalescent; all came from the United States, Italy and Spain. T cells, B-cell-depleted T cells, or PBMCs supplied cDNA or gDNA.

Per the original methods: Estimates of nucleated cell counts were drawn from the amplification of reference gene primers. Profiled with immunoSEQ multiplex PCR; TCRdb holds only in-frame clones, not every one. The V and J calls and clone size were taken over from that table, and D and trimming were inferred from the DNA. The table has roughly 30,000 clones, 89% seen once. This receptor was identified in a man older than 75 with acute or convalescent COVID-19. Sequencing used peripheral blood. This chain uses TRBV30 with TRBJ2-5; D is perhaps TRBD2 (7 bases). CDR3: CAWSVRGGGETQYF. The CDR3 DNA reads TGTGCCTGGAGTGTACGGGGAGGGGGAGAGACCCAGTACTTC. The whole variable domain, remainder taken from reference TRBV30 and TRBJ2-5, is SQTIHQWPATLVQPVGSPLSLECTVEGTSNPNLYWYRQAAGRGLQLLFYSVGIGQISSEVPQNLSASRPQDRQFILSSKKLLLSDSGFYLCAWSVRGGGETQYFGPGTRLLVL.